The 3 T cell receptor beta chains in this list originate from one sample, sequenced in a study of breast tumors, draining lymph nodes, adjacent tissues. MiXCR, run by TCRdb on the multiplex PCR reads, gives a single entry per CDR3 protein. In the table there are under 350,000 distinct CDR3 sequences, about 30% of which are singletons. Axillary draining lymph nodes of breast cancer patients supplied the node samples. The specimen was axillary lymph node tissue. The source is a female donor with breast cancer. Some clones in this sample may be carry-over from other donors' samples.

The rearrangement uses TRBV18 and TRBJ2-5; 7 bases are shared with TRBD2. Germline CDR1 and CDR2: KGHSH and LQKENI. Germline trimming cut 0 bases from V and 4 bases from J; bases unmatched to any gene: 11. CDR3 length: 17 residues. CDR3 protein: CASSPPRGRAKRETQYF. CDR3 nucleotide sequence: TGTGCCAGCTCACCACCGCGAGGGAGGGCCAAACGAGAGACCCAGTACTTC.

This clonotype appeared once. The rearrangement joins TRBV6-9 to TRBJ2-3; 14 bases align to TRBD2. Trimming took 5 bases from V and 4 from J; bases not matched to a gene: 11. This CDR3 has 18 residues. The germline CDR1 and CDR2 sequences are MNHGY and SVAAGI. The CDR3 DNA reads TGTGCCAGCAGTGCCCGGACTAGCGGGAGGACCCCTGCAGATACGCAGTATTTT. Translated: CASSARTSGRTPADTQYF.

In its sample, this clonotype was seen a few times. This may be a read error: a much more frequent sequence differs by one nucleotide. DNA of the CDR3: TGTGCCAGCAGCTCCCTGTCATTAACTGAGCAGTTCTTC. Its translation is CASSSLSLTEQFF. The rearrangement joins TRBV11-2 to TRBJ2-1; D unresolved. This CDR3 is 13 amino acids long. Germline assignment: CDR1 SGHAT and CDR2 FQNNGV. Between the trimmed V and J ends, which lost 4 bases and 9 bases, there was a span of 13 bases.